These T cell receptor beta chains were read from a single sample in a study of blood T cell repertoires in COVID-19. TCRdb's table, derived via immunoSEQ multiplex PCR, lists solely in-frame clones and lacks some. The sample comprises about 97,000 clones, approximately 80% of which are singletons, and around 4.3% rests with the top ten. Material for sequencing was peripheral blood. The receptors shown here come from a human donor in a cohort sampled during active COVID-19. The CDR3 runs from the conserved cysteine through the conserved F or W. The D gene is left open where the match is weak. Rows give clone size only sometimes, using once, few, many, or a class for an expanded clone.

j_call	v_call	clone_size	d_call	cdr3_nt	cdr3_aa
TRBJ2-2	TRBV7-2	.	TRBD2	TGTGCCAGCAGCTTAAGCGGGGGGACCTGGAACACCGGGGAGCTGTTTTTT	CASSLSGGTWNTGELFF
TRBJ2-1	TRBV30	.	.	TGTGCCTGGGATCTACACAATGAGCAGTTCTTC	CAWDLHNEQFF
TRBJ1-2	TRBV2	.	TRBD1	TGTGCCAGCAGTGGGACAGGGGGGACCTATGGCTACACCTTC	CASSGTGGTYGYTF
TRBJ1-6	TRBV13	.	TRBD1	TGTGCCAGCAGCTTGATGAGGGGGCGAAATTCACCCCTCCACTTT	CASSLMRGRNSPLHF
TRBJ2-1	TRBV4-2	.	TRBD2	TGTGCCAGCAGCCAAGCTTTTCAGCGGGGGGGCAATGAGCAGTTCTTC	CASSQAFQRGGNEQFF
TRBJ2-1	TRBV4-2	.	.	TGTGCCAGCAGCCTCAACTACGATGAGCAGTTCTTC	CASSLNYDEQFF
TRBJ2-7	TRBV7-8	.	TRBD1	TGTGCCAGCAGCCCAGGGGGCCCCTACGAGCAGTACTTC	CASSPGGPYEQYF
TRBJ1-5	TRBV4-1	.	.	TGCGCCAGCAGCCAAGAGTTCTATGGACAGCGCAATCAGCCCCAGCATTTT	CASSQEFYGQRNQPQHF
TRBJ1-1	TRBV19	once	.	TGTGCCAGTAGTTTTGTCCTAAGGAACACTGAAGCTTTCTTT	CASSFVLRNTEAFF
TRBJ2-1	TRBV4-1	.	.	TGCGCCAGCAGGCTAAACCGGGACTGGTACAATGAGCAGTTCTTC	CASRLNRDWYNEQFF
TRBJ1-5	TRBV5-1	.	.	TGCGCCAGCAGCCTTGGGACAAGACCAGATCAGCCCCAGCATTTT	CASSLGTRPDQPQHF
TRBJ2-7	TRBV6-5	once	TRBD1	TGTGCCAGCAGTTACAAGGGACAGTCCTACGAGCAGTACTTC	CASSYKGQSYEQYF
TRBJ2-7	TRBV7-3	.	TRBD2	TGTGCCAGCAGTGTAGCGGGGGCCGGGGAGCAGTACTTC	CASSVAGAGEQYF
TRBJ2-3	TRBV9	.	.	TGTGCCAGCAGCGCCTCACTAGAATACTGGGATACGCAGTATTTT	CASSASLEYWDTQYF
TRBJ1-6	TRBV20-1	few	TRBD1	TGCAGTGCTAGTGGAACGACAGGGGAAGATTCACCCCTCCACTTT	CSASGTTGEDSPLHF
TRBJ1-1	TRBV2	.	.	TGTGCCAGCAGTGGTATCGGGGGGCGAAACACTGAAGCTTTCTTT	CASSGIGGRNTEAFF
TRBJ1-2	TRBV28	.	.	TGTGCCAGCAGTTTTTTCGGCAATGGACAGTACTATGGCTACACCTTC	CASSFFGNGQYYGYTF
TRBJ1-6	TRBV5-6	.	.	TGTGCCAGCACCCCGGGAAATAATTCACCCCTCCACTTT	CASTPGNNSPLHF
TRBJ1-5	TRBV5-1	.	.	TGCGCCAGCAGCTTGGAAGGGAGGAATCAGCCCCAGCATTTT	CASSLEGRNQPQHF
TRBJ2-7	TRBV5-1	.	.	TGCGCCAGCAGCCCTCGGCGAGGGGGCTACGAGCAGTACTTC	CASSPRRGGYEQYF
TRBJ1-1	TRBV5-4	.	.	TGTGCCAGCAGCCCACTTCGCAGGGGCCTTTCGAACACTGAAGCTTTCTTT	CASSPLRRGLSNTEAFF
TRBJ2-1	TRBV7-2	.	.	TGTGCCAGCAGCTTAGGGCCCTACAATGAGCAGTTCTTC	CASSLGPYNEQFF
TRBJ1-2	TRBV2	once	.	TGTGCCAGCAGTGAATCGGAGCTGCCTGGATATGGCTACACCTTC	CASSESELPGYGYTF
TRBJ1-2	TRBV18	.	.	TGTGCCAGCTCGTCGACAGGTTATCACACCTTC	CASSSTGYHTF
TRBJ2-3	TRBV4-1	.	TRBD2	TGCGCCAGCAGCCAAATTAGAGGGGGTAGCGGGGGGCTTACAGATACGCAGTATTTT	CASSQIRGGSGGLTDTQYF
TRBJ2-2	TRBV19	.	.	TGTGCCAGTAGCCCGCCCGTCGGGGGGCTTTCCGGGGAGCTGTTTTTT	CASSPPVGGLSGELFF
TRBJ1-2	TRBV6-5	.	TRBD1	TGTGCCAGCAGTTACTCGGGACAGGGTTCTGGCTACACCTTC	CASSYSGQGSGYTF
TRBJ1-1	TRBV12-3/TRBV12-4	.	.	TGTGCCAGCAGTTTAGGTCGGAACACTGAAGCTTTCTTT	CASSLGRNTEAFF
TRBJ1-6	TRBV7-2	once	.	TGTGCCAGCAGCTTATCGCCAGGCAATAATTCACCCCTCCACTTT	CASSLSPGNNSPLHF
TRBJ2-3	TRBV9	.	.	TGTGCCGTCTCTCGCGGTGAGGCAGATACGCAGTATTTT	CAVSRGEADTQYF
TRBJ1-1	TRBV12-5	many	.	TGTGCTAGTGGCGCAGGGGTTGGAGCTTTCTTT	CASGAGVGAFF
TRBJ2-4	TRBV18	.	.	TGTGCCAGCTCACAACAGGCGAAAAACATTCAGTACTTC	CASSQQAKNIQYF
TRBJ2-5	TRBV7-2	.	.	TGTGCCAGCAGCTTAACCCCTCCTATCCGGGTCCAAGAGACCCAGTACTTC	CASSLTPPIRVQETQYF
TRBJ2-1	TRBV9	.	.	TGTGCCAGCAGCGTAGTTGAGACAGGCTATGAGCAGTTCTTC	CASSVVETGYEQFF
TRBJ1-3	TRBV7-8	.	TRBD1	TGTGCCAGCAGCGCCCAAGGGCAGGGGGTATCAAACACCATATATTTT	CASSAQGQGVSNTIYF
TRBJ2-4	TRBV5-1	.	.	TGCGCCAGCAGCTTAGGGGCCCCCCAAAACATTCAGTACTTC	CASSLGAPQNIQYF
TRBJ2-7	TRBV5-1	few	TRBD1	TGCGCCAGCAGCTTGGGTGTCGGGACAGGGGGCGACGAGCAGTACTTC	CASSLGVGTGGDEQYF